Here is one TCR beta chain with its context. Looked up from germline, CDR1 is SGHRS and CDR2 is YFSETQ. With 5 bases clipped from V and 6 bases from J, the junction kept 7 bases outside the gene matches. This CDR3 spans 14 amino acids. These data come from a study of blood T cell repertoires in COVID-19. Clones were read by immunoSEQ multiplex PCR, and TCRdb kept only the in-frame ones, dropping some. This table has more than 250,000 clones, 70% to 90% appearing once. This clonotype was obtained from a man aged 50 to 59 with active or convalescent COVID-19. Sample: peripheral blood. The chain links TRBV5-1 to TRBJ1-4; 7 nucleotides align to TRBD1. The CDR3 DNA is TGCGCCAGCAGTACGGGACAGATAGATGAAAAACTGTTTTTT. This gives the protein CASSTGQIDEKLFF.